The 21 T cell receptor beta chains given below trace back to one sample, sequenced in a study of blood T cell repertoires in COVID-19. Assay: immunoSEQ multiplex PCR; the TCRdb copy retains only in-frame clones and omits some. The sample includes roughly 230,000 clones, 84% seen only once; the top ten take under 5%. Specimen: peripheral blood. Receptor source: a man aged 45 to 65 with active or convalescent COVID-19.

This chain joins TRBV3-1 (or the pseudogene TRBV3-2) and TRBJ2-7, with D possibly being TRBD1 (5 bases). V was shortened by 6 bases and J by 7 bases, with 13 bases between the two germline ends. This CDR3 has 12 residues. Looked up from germline, CDR1 is LGHDT and CDR2 is YNNKEL (reference sequence). The CDR3 loop is CASSRPGREQYF. In nucleotides, the CDR3 is TGTGCCAGCAGTCGTCCAGGGCGTGAGCAGTACTTC.

The chain is built from TRBV27 and TRBJ2-3; D perhaps matches TRBD1 (6 bases). CDR1 is MNHEY, CDR2 SMNVEV, per germline (reference sequence). Trimming shortened V by 3 bases and J by 4 bases, and 14 bases separated the two germline ends. This CDR3 region has 15 residues. The CDR3 loop reads CASSFFYRDADTQYF. Written as DNA, the CDR3 is TGTGCCAGCAGTTTCTTTTACAGGGACGCAGATACGCAGTATTTT.

The J gene is TRBJ1-1, the V gene TRBV6-5; D call uncertain. The CDR3 runs 13 residues. Germline CDR1 and CDR2: MNHEY and SVGAGI. V lost 8 bases to trimming and J lost 1 base, with 11 bases between them. The CDR3 nucleotides read TGTGCCAGCGGCGGGCTCTCGAACACTGAAGCTTTCTTT. Translating gives CASGGLSNTEAFF.

This clone was observed once. V gene TRBV5-4 combines with J gene TRBJ2-2; possibly TRBD1 for D (6 bases). CDR1 and CDR2 (germline): SGHNT, YYREEE (reference sequence). Trimming stripped 3 bases from V and 3 bases from J, with 15 bases between. CDR3 length equals 16 residues. In DNA, the CDR3 is TGTGCCAGCAGCTCCCAGGGGATTATGCACACCGGGGAGCTGTTTTTT. This codes for CASSSQGIMHTGELFF.

The V and J genes are TRBV10-3 and TRBJ1-3; D gene uncertain. Trimming removed 2 bases from V and 4 bases from J, with 3 bases in between. CDR1 is ENHRY, CDR2 SYGVKD, per germline. The CDR3 loop spans 12 amino acids. CDR3 protein: CAISEEGNTIYF. The CDR3 nucleotides read TGTGCCATCAGTGAGGAGGGAAACACCATATATTTT.

The chain couples TRBV13 to TRBJ1-1; 10 bases line up with TRBD1. Germline V gene lookup returns CDR1 PRHDT and CDR2 FYEKMQ (reference sequence). This CDR3 contains 15 residues. The trim removed 5 bases at V and 6 bases at J, leaving 9 bases unmatched. CDR3 DNA: TGTGCCAGCAGCCTACTAAAGACAGGGGGCGCTGAAGCTTTCTTT. It codes for CASSLLKTGGAEAFF.

This clone has more than one count but fewer than ten. This chain uses TRBV30 with TRBJ1-1; D is perhaps TRBD1 (6 bases). The V end was cut by 0 bases, the J end by 2 bases, with 16 bases between. CDR1 is GTSNPN, CDR2 SVGIG, per germline (reference sequence). CDR3 length: 16 residues. The CDR3 bases are TGTGCCTGGAGTGTAAAACGCGGACAGAGAAACACTGAAGCTTTCTTT. Translating gives CAWSVKRGQRNTEAFF.

The chain links TRBV24-1 to TRBJ2-2; 7 positions match TRBD1. This CDR3 has 15 amino acids. V gave up 2 bases and J gave up 5 bases; unmatched junction bases: 4. Germline V gives CDR1 KGHDR, CDR2 SFDVKD. The CDR3 loop reads CATSDSGQPTGELFF. CDR3 bases: TGTGCCACCAGTGATTCGGGACAGCCTACCGGGGAGCTGTTTTTT.

The chain couples TRBV28 to TRBJ2-7; D unclear. The CDR3 contains 12 residues. Germline values: CDR1 MDHEN, CDR2 SYDVKM. V was shortened by 3 bases and J by 5 bases, with 8 bases between the two germline ends. CDR3 region: CASSLSGHEQYF. The CDR3 region has the DNA TGTGCCAGCAGTTTGTCAGGCCACGAGCAGTACTTC.

This chain uses TRBV6-4 with TRBJ1-2, with TRBD1 matching 8 bases. J was trimmed by 4 bases and V by 2 bases; bases with no gene match: 9. Germline CDR1 and CDR2: MRHNA and SNTAGT. The CDR3 contains 16 residues. This CDR3 is CASSDTRTGFPYGYTF. As DNA, the CDR3 is TGTGCCAGCAGTGACACCAGGACAGGGTTTCCCTATGGCTACACCTTC.

The rearrangement links TRBV30 to TRBJ1-2; 9 positions agree with TRBD1. Germline trimming cut 0 bases from V and 4 bases from J; bases unmatched to any gene: 6. CDR3 length equals 15 residues. The germline V gene has CDR1 GTSNPN and CDR2 SVGIG (reference sequence). CDR3 residues: CAWSVSLGQGYGYTF. The CDR3 DNA follows: TGTGCCTGGAGTGTATCTCTGGGACAGGGCTATGGCTACACCTTC.

The genes are TRBV19 and TRBJ1-5; 7 nucleotides align to TRBD1. V shed 1 base, J shed 0 bases, and the junction held 6 bases outside the gene matches. Germline V CDR1 and CDR2: LNHDA, SQIVND (reference sequence). The CDR3 totals 17 residues. The CDR3 coding sequence is TGTGCCAGTAGTATAGGGAGGAGGGGGCATAGCAATCAGCCCCAGCATTTT. Protein sequence: CASSIGRRGHSNQPQHF.

The rearrangement uses TRBV14 and TRBJ2-1; 7 bases match TRBD2. V was clipped by 4 bases and J by 0 bases; unmatched bases: 3. The CDR3 has 15 residues. Germline CDR1 reads SGHDN; CDR2 reads FVKESK. The CDR3 coding sequence is TGTGCCAGCAGCCCGCGGGGGATCTCCTACAATGAGCAGTTCTTC. Protein product: CASSPRGISYNEQFF. Using reference TRBV14 and TRBJ2-1 for the parts outside the CDR3, the full variable domain is EAGVTQFPSHSVIEKGQTVTLRCDPISGHDNLYWYRRVMGKEIKFLLHFVKESKQDESGMPNNRFLAERTGGTYSTLKVQPAELEDSGVYFCASSPRGISYNEQFFGPGTRLTVL.

V and J are TRBV25-1 and TRBJ1-2; a possible D gene is TRBD1 (6 bases). The V and J ends lost 3 bases and 4 bases respectively, with 12 bases between them. Germline CDR1 is MGHDK and CDR2 is SYGVNS. The CDR3 has 14 amino acids. Here the CDR3 DNA reads TGTGCCAGCAGTGACCCCGGACAGATCTATGGCTACACCTTC. It is translated as CASSDPGQIYGYTF.

The chain is built from TRBV5-1 and TRBJ2-7; 9 positions agree with TRBD1. Germline CDR1 is SGHRS and CDR2 is YFSETQ. The CDR3 has 14 residues. Trimming cost V 5 bases and J 6 bases; bases outside gene matches: 9. The chain's CDR3 is CASSWGQGGGEQYF. As DNA, the CDR3 is TGCGCCAGCAGTTGGGGACAGGGAGGAGGCGAGCAGTACTTC.

This clone was observed a single time. V usage is TRBV10-3 and J usage is TRBJ1-3; D call uncertain. CDR1 is ENHRY and CDR2 is SYGVKD in the germline V gene. The V gene lost 4 bases and the J gene lost 4 bases, with 11 bases spanning the gap. The CDR3 runs 14 residues. The CDR3 protein is CAISGEVRGNTIYF. DNA for the CDR3: TGTGCCATCAGTGGAGAGGTGCGGGGAAACACCATATATTTT.

The chain combines TRBV6-5 with TRBJ1-1; no clear D gene. Trimming took 0 bases from V and 1 from J, leaving 12 bases between them. Germline V gene data show CDR1 as MNHEY and CDR2 as SVGAGI. The CDR3 extends over 16 amino acids. The CDR3 coding sequence is TGTGCCAGCAGTTACTCGCGCGCACTAAGGAACACTGAAGCTTTCTTT. This gives the protein CASSYSRALRNTEAFF.

The CDR3 sequence: CASTLGGQGRVGYTF. The CDR3 DNA is TGTGCCAGCACCCTGGGAGGTCAGGGCAGAGTTGGCTACACCTTC. The chain carries TRBV5-6 and TRBJ1-2; TRBD1 might be the D (5 bases). CDR3 length: 15 residues. Germline loops: CDR1 SGHDT, CDR2 YYEEEE. Deletions cut 6 bases from V and 7 bases from J, with 22 bases between.

The genes are TRBV7-3 and TRBJ2-3; TRBD2 aligns across 11 bases. The CDR3 loop spans 16 amino acids. Per the germline V gene, CDR1 is SGHTA and CDR2 is FQGTGA. V was clipped by 5 bases and J by 3 bases; unmatched bases: 7. Written as DNA, the CDR3 is TGTGCCAGCAGCCCCCTAGCGGGAGGTTATACAGATACGCAGTATTTT. Amino acid sequence: CASSPLAGGYTDTQYF.

This chain links TRBV11-3 with TRBJ1-1, with 9 bases lining up with TRBD1. This CDR3 has 16 amino acids. With 2 bases clipped from V and 0 bases from J, the junction kept 4 bases outside the gene matches. Germline V gene data show CDR1 as SGHNT and CDR2 as YENEEA. The CDR3 DNA follows: TGTGCCAGCAGCTTAAGGGACAGGGTTATGAACACTGAAGCTTTCTTT. Protein: CASSLRDRVMNTEAFF.

This clone appeared once. The CDR3 region is CASSSGLAGGQEQFF. DNA of the CDR3: TGTGCCAGCAGCTCCGGACTAGCGGGGGGGCAAGAGCAGTTCTTC. The chain has TRBV7-9 and TRBJ2-1; TRBD2 matches 15 bases. V dropped 4 bases and J dropped 10; count of bases not matched to a gene: 5. Looked up from germline, CDR1 is SEHNR and CDR2 is FQNEAQ (reference sequence). This CDR3 comprises 15 residues.